This TCR beta chain was retrieved from a study of T cells in narcolepsy. Study-wide results and caveats: Autoreactive HCRT-specific and TRIB2-specific clonotypes were marked in same-patient CSF-versus-blood CD4+ comparisons. Autoreactive clonotypes reportedly recurred in blood of same and different patients, not controls.

Assay used: immunoSEQ multiplex PCR; TCRdb lists only in-frame clones, some missing. The table lists roughly 20,000 clones, over 75% of them singletons, with 0.72% in the top ten. A single count supports this clone. No antigen is known for it. Germline CDR1 SGHDN, CDR2 FVKESK. Losses at the gene ends were 7 bases for V and 0 bases for J; bases not matched to a gene: 16. The CDR3 has 20 amino acids. This chain joins TRBV14 and TRBJ1-3; 12 bases agree with TRBD1. The receptor was isolated from a human donor in good health. The sequencing sample was made of memory (CD45RA-) CD4+ T cells from blood. CDR3 region: CASIYVARDRGRTSGNTIYF. The CDR3 coding sequence is TGTGCCAGCATTTACGTGGCCCGGGACAGGGGGCGAACCTCTGGAAACACCATATATTTT.